This T cell receptor (beta chain) was sequenced for a study of T cells after yellow fever vaccination (dated by TCRdb to 2018 to 2020). With regard to the full study: Libraries from fractions with low cell numbers were prepared with the SMART-Seq v4 Ultra Low Input RNA kit. Two healthy male donors, one aged 18 to 29 and one aged 30 to 40 years, made up the cohort. Bulk TCR alpha and beta repertoires were sequenced longitudinally to track T-cell clones before and after primary and booster YFV17D yellow fever vaccination. Bulk PBMC replicates and cell subsets were isolated from blood drawn at multiple timepoints before and after both primary and secondary immunization. Beyond this particular receptor, the publication reports: The study included only a couple of donors, which limits how far the findings can be generalized. Computational filtering was required because FACS-sorted repertoires could contain abundant contaminating clonotypes from the bulk population. After the booster, most clones that had expanded after primary vaccination were detected again (roughly 95% of CD4 and more than 80% of CD8), suggesting broad maintenance of memory. Compared with the primary T-cell response, the secondary T-cell response was faster but weaker, reaching its peak on day 5 rather than on day 15. A small share of clonotypes was detected in both CD4 and CD8 compartments, with the overlap likely arising from convergent recombination.

This specimen's treatment or condition label, interpreted: live attenuated yellow fever vaccine strain. At each blood-draw timepoint, two biological replicates of bulk PBMCs were obtained. PBMCs were isolated from peripheral blood using a standard Ficoll-Paque protocol. RNA was extracted with TriZol from bulk PBMCs, CD4 and CD8 fractions, and dextramer-positive and dextramer-negative fractions. These reads were obtained on an Illumina NovaSeq 6000. TCR cDNA was synthesized by 5'RACE template switching, which introduced a universal primer site and unique molecular identifiers. Priming for cDNA synthesis came from both the TCR alpha and TCR beta constant segments. Library amplification used two PCR steps, and the second PCR step added sample barcodes and sequencing adapters. Sequencing of libraries was performed on Illumina HiSeq 2500 (2x100 bp) or NovaSeq (2x150 bp). On the authors' methods: Reads were demultiplexed and collapsed into UMI consensus sequences with MIGEC, and V(D)J alignment was performed with MiXCR. Clonotypes responding to the vaccine were identified with edgeR on replicate PBMC samples, with the criteria of FDR below 0.01 and a log2 fold change above 5 up to day 15. CD4 or CD8 identity was assigned to each bulk clonotype according to whether the clonotype was present at higher abundance in the sequenced CD4 repertoire or the sequenced CD8 repertoire. The public reads were quality trimmed at Q25 with fastp and then assembled into clones with MiXCR by TCRdb, keeping productive beta chains. When rows share a CDR3 protein, they turn into one entry using the most common DNA and genes. TCRdb, not the authors, supplied the V and J calls. This sample holds around 320,000 distinct CDR3 sequences; 3.5% to 4.5% were observed only once. In total, the top ten clones hold less than 20% of the sample.

This clonotype was seen more than once but under ten times. It lacks a known antigen. No qualities accompany the bases; no much larger clone lies one base away. Measured from the cysteine to the phenylalanine, the CDR3 is 13 residues long. The only DNA kept is the CDR3, 39 bases in frame from the first base. CDR1 GTSNPN and CDR2 SVGIG are derived from the germline V gene (reference sequence). V is cut by 2 bases and J by 7 bases, and the space between the germline ends is 12 bases. The V and J genes are TRBV30 and TRBJ1-5; possibly the D gene is TRBD1, per 6 matching bases. This specimen consisted of PBMCs, obtained 15 days after the yellow fever booster vaccination. The receptor was isolated from a man aged 18 to 29 who received the YFV17D yellow fever vaccine. The DNA is as follows: TGTGCCTGGAGTATACAGGGAGGCCAGCCCCAGCATTTT. Translated, this gives CAWSIQGGQPQHF. The entire variable domain, with the stretches around the CDR3 drawn from the reference TRBV30 and TRBJ1-5 proteins, is SQTIHQWPATLVQPVGSPLSLECTVEGTSNPNLYWYRQAAGRGLQLLFYSVGIGQISSEVPQNLSASRPQDRQFILSSKKLLLSDSGFYLCAWSIQGGQPQHFGDGTRLSIL.